This note documents a single T cell receptor beta chain sequence. Antigen unknown. Some clones are missing from TCRdb's copy, which holds only in-frame ones; the method was immunoSEQ multiplex PCR. This sample has approximately 100,000 clones, with approximately 90% found just once. The CDR3 consists of 15 residues. This record comes from a study of T cell responses to AZD1222 COVID-19 vaccine. Study context: Second-dose recipients at about 4 or about 12 weeks were treated as one pooled group.

Study-level points and caveats: Unmutated variant regions are reportedly the target of nearly half of TCRs that are spike-specific. Baseline serology detected seropositivity in only six AZD1222 recipients.

The sequences come from peripheral blood, collected on day 0 of AZD1222 vaccination. The clonotype was recovered from an adult in good health. V and J are TRBV12-1 and TRBJ2-7; the listed D gene, TRBD1, was not tested against the DNA. TRBV12-1 is a known pseudogene. Written as DNA, the CDR3 is TGTGCCAGGTTTCTAATCCAGGGGAACGGTTGCGAGCAGTACTTC. Protein: CARFLIQGNGCEQYF.